Each of the 29 T cell receptor beta chains below was sequenced from the same sample in a study of cytomegalovirus exposure and HLA in healthy donors. Some clones are missing from TCRdb's copy, which holds only in-frame ones; the method was immunoSEQ multiplex PCR. The sample shows some 330,000 clones, 80% to 90% of them seen only once. The source material was PBMCs. These TCRs come from a young woman in good health and CMV-seronegative.

The chain couples TRBV12-1 to TRBJ1-3; the D segment call TRBD1 is taken from the table without a DNA check. TRBV12-1 is an annotated pseudogene. This CDR3 is 17 amino acids long. The CDR3 DNA follows: TGTGCCAGCAGCCTACCTGGACAGCTACCTCTTGCAAACACCATATATTTT. Residues: CASSLPGQLPLANTIYF.

J is TRBJ2-3 and V is TRBV6-4, with 7 bases fitting TRBD1. This CDR3 contains 14 residues. V gave up 2 bases and J gave up 6 bases; unmatched junction bases: 5. CDR1 and CDR2 from the germline V gene are MRHNA and SNTAGT. CDR3 nucleotides: TGTGCCAGCAGTGACAGGACAGGATCGGATACGCAGTATTTT. Translated, it gives CASSDRTGSDTQYF.

The chain is built from TRBV2 and TRBJ2-7; D is possibly TRBD2 (7 bases). V was clipped by 8 bases and J by 3 bases, with 20 bases between them. CDR3 length: 15 amino acids. Germline-derived CDR1 and CDR2 are SNHLY and FYNNEI. CDR3 coding DNA: TGTGCCAGCGAGGGGGGGGGACACAGAGTCTACGAGCAGTACTTC. Its protein is CASEGGGHRVYEQYF.

V usage is TRBV5-1 and J usage is TRBJ1-5; D is perhaps TRBD1 (5 bases). Per germline, CDR1 SGHRS and CDR2 YFSETQ. This CDR3 has 15 amino acids. The V end was cut by 2 bases, the J end by 1 base, with 10 bases between. The DNA of the CDR3 is TGCGCCAGCAGCTTATGGGGGGACAGCAATCAGCCCCAGCATTTT. This codes for CASSLWGDSNQPQHF.

V usage is TRBV6-1 and J usage is TRBJ2-7; 7 nucleotides match TRBD1. CDR3 length equals 14 residues. J lost 1 base, V lost 4 bases, and 4 bases had no gene match. Looked up from germline, CDR1 is MNHNS and CDR2 is SASEGT. CDR3 nucleotide sequence: TGTGCCAGCAGTGGACAGGGCGGGTCCTACGAGCAGTACTTC. Translating it yields CASSGQGGSYEQYF.

The chain links TRBV5-4 to TRBJ2-1; weak D call: TRBD1 (5 bases). The ends were cut back, 5 bases at V and 6 bases at J, with 12 bases in the middle. Germline values: CDR1 SGHNT, CDR2 YYREEE (reference sequence). This CDR3 spans 13 amino acids. The CDR3 is CASRKTEVNEQFF. The CDR3 bases are TGTGCCAGCAGAAAGACAGAAGTCAATGAGCAGTTCTTC.

The chain combines TRBV5-1 with TRBJ2-1; no clear D. CDR3 length: 11 amino acids. The V end was cut by 4 bases, the J end by 5 bases, with 4 bases between. In germline, CDR1 is SGHRS, CDR2 YFSETQ. The CDR3, as DNA: TGCGCCAGCAGCCTTGACAATGAGCAGTTCTTC. Residues: CASSLDNEQFF.

V gene TRBV5-1 combines with J gene TRBJ2-1, with 11 bases identical to TRBD2. There are 14 residues in the CDR3. Germline CDR1 SGHRS, CDR2 YFSETQ. V trimming: 7 bases; J trimming: 7 bases; junction bases outside the gene matches: 7. The CDR3 loop reads CASGGLAGGNEQFF. The CDR3 DNA sequence: TGCGCCAGCGGAGGGCTAGCGGGGGGTAATGAGCAGTTCTTC.

The rearrangement joins TRBV5-3 to TRBJ1-4; 9 bases are a match to TRBD1. TRBV5-3 is assigned to the ORF class and has an uncertain function. J was trimmed by 1 base and V by 3 bases; bases with no gene match: 19. The CDR3 is 21 residues long. The CDR3 protein is CARSCAPSRTGTGLTNEKLFF. The CDR3 DNA follows: TGTGCCAGAAGCTGCGCCCCGTCTCGGACCGGGACAGGGTTAACTAATGAAAAACTGTTTTTT.

The chain uses TRBV7-6 and TRBJ2-7; the match to TRBD1 covers 9 bases. The V gene's germline CDR1 is SGHVS and CDR2 FNYEAQ. After removal of 1 base from V and 7 bases from J, the junction contained 8 bases not matched to a gene. This CDR3 is 15 amino acids long. The CDR3 coding sequence is TGTGCCAGCAGCTTAGGCGGGACAGGGCTATGGGAGCAGTACTTC. This encodes CASSLGGTGLWEQYF.

This chain links TRBV27 with TRBJ1-5; D remains ambiguous. The CDR3 has 13 residues. Germline-derived CDR1 and CDR2 are MNHEY and SMNVEV (reference sequence). Trimming took off 5 bases at V and 0 bases at J, with 5 bases between the two ends. The CDR3, as DNA: TGTGCCAGCAGTCGAGGTAGCAATCAGCCCCAGCATTTT. Translated: CASSRGSNQPQHF.

This clone was detected once. The V call is TRBV13, the J call TRBJ1-1; TRBD1 matches at 7 bases. Trimming at V came to 6 bases and at J to 10 bases, leaving 14 bases not matched to a gene. CDR1 is PRHDT, CDR2 FYEKMQ, per germline (reference sequence). There are 14 residues in the CDR3. The chain's CDR3 is CASSLLYRGLGAFF. The CDR3 nucleotides read TGTGCCAGCAGTTTATTATACAGGGGCCTAGGAGCTTTCTTT. Full variable domain (missing parts from reference TRBV13 and TRBJ1-1): AAGVIQSPRHLIKEKRETATLKCYPIPRHDTVYWYQQGPGQDPQFLISFYEKMQSDKGSIPDRFSAQQFSDYHSELNMSSLELGDSALYFCASSLLYRGLGAFFGQGTRLTVV.

This sequence joins TRBV11-1 and TRBJ1-1, with 9 bases matching TRBD1. Trimming cost V 3 bases and J 7 bases; bases outside gene matches: 9. The CDR3 has 15 residues. The germline V gene has CDR1 SGHAT and CDR2 FQDESV (reference sequence). This CDR3 is CASSLGGPGQGEAFF. The CDR3 DNA sequence: TGTGCCAGCAGCTTGGGGGGTCCGGGACAGGGTGAAGCTTTCTTT.

This clone was seen only a few times. In the same sample, other DNA sequences code for this CDR3. The rearrangement uses TRBV4-3 and TRBJ2-5; 8 bases align to TRBD1. V lost 0 bases and J lost 6; bases outside the gene matches: 0. The CDR3 is 13 residues long. The germline V gene has CDR1 LGHNA and CDR2 YSLEER. This CDR3 reads CASSQDRGQTQYF. The CDR3 nucleotides read TGCGCCAGCAGCCAAGACAGGGGGCAGACCCAGTACTTC.

The chain links TRBV10-3 to TRBJ2-1, with 8 bases aligning to TRBD2. Germline V gene lookup returns CDR1 ENHRY and CDR2 SYGVKD. Unmatched junction bases numbered 4, after V lost 5 bases and J lost 7 bases. The CDR3 has 13 residues. DNA of the CDR3: TGTGCCATCAGTACGGGACTAGGGAATGAGCAGTTCTTC. Its translation: CAISTGLGNEQFF.

V gene TRBV10-3 combines with J gene TRBJ2-1, with TRBD2 identical over 8 bases. After removal of 2 bases from V and 9 bases from J, the junction contained 6 bases not matched to a gene. The germline V gene encodes CDR1 ENHRY and CDR2 SYGVKD. The CDR3 has 14 residues. The CDR3 is CAISEVFREGEQFF. The CDR3 nucleotides read TGTGCCATCAGTGAGGTTTTTCGGGAGGGTGAGCAGTTCTTC.

CDR3 region: CASSSTPGLAGETQYF. The CDR3 nucleotides are TGTGCCAGCAGCTCGACGCCGGGACTAGCGGGTGAGACCCAGTACTTC. This chain uses TRBV7-3 with TRBJ2-5; 12 bases agree with TRBD2. CDR1 is SGHTA and CDR2 is FQGTGA in the germline V gene. V lost 4 bases to trimming and J lost 5 bases; unmatched junction nucleotides: 8. The CDR3 spans 16 residues.

The chain recombines TRBV19 with TRBJ1-2; D is undetermined. CDR3 length: 13 residues. With 5 bases removed from V and 5 bases from J, the gap between germline ends came to 12 bases. Germline CDR1 and CDR2: LNHDA and SQIVND (reference sequence). The chain's CDR3 is CASSVDTRYGYTF. The CDR3 DNA sequence: TGTGCCAGTAGTGTTGACACCCGTTATGGCTACACCTTC.

The chain combines TRBV21-1 with TRBJ2-7; the table gives TRBD1 as D, unverified against the DNA. TRBV21-1 is assigned pseudogene status. The CDR3 length is 14 residues. The CDR3 loop is CASSNPQLPYEQYF. In nucleotides, the CDR3 is TGTGCCAGCAGTAATCCACAGCTTCCCTACGAGCAGTACTTC.

The chain carries TRBV27 and TRBJ2-7; 8 bases line up with TRBD2. The ends lost 6 bases at V and 2 bases at J; junction bases unmatched: 3. Germline-derived CDR1 and CDR2 are MNHEY and SMNVEV (reference sequence). The CDR3 has 13 residues. CDR3 amino acids: CASRREAPYEQYF. CDR3 nucleotides: TGTGCCAGCAGGCGGGAGGCCCCCTACGAGCAGTACTTC.

The genes are TRBV25-1 and TRBJ2-3; 15 positions agree with TRBD2. Germline V gene data show CDR1 as MGHDK and CDR2 as SYGVNS. The CDR3 has 17 residues. Trimming took 6 bases from V and 2 from J; bases not matched to a gene: 6. The CDR3 protein is CASSGRTSGRATDTQYF. As DNA, the CDR3 is TGTGCCAGCAGCGGAAGGACTAGCGGGAGGGCCACAGATACGCAGTATTTT.

CDR3 DNA sequence: TGTGCCAGCAGCCTACAGGGCAGCTCCTACAATGAGCAGTTCTTC. Translated: CASSLQGSSYNEQFF. The chain carries TRBV7-8 and TRBJ2-1, with a tentative D call TRBD1 (6 bases). Trimming took off 5 bases at V and 0 bases at J, with 11 bases between the two ends. This CDR3 region has 15 residues. Germline CDR1 SGHVS, CDR2 FQNEAQ.

The V and J genes are TRBV28 and TRBJ1-4; 7 bases map to TRBD1. V shed 6 bases, J shed 8 bases, and the junction held 12 bases outside the gene matches. CDR1 is MDHEN, CDR2 SYDVKM, per germline. CDR3 length: 15 residues. Here the CDR3 reads CASRIRGDRPEKLFF. The CDR3 DNA follows: TGTGCCAGCAGGATTCGCGGGGACAGACCGGAAAAACTGTTTTTT.

The chain combines TRBV14 with TRBJ2-7; 9 bases are a match to TRBD2. V gave up 5 bases and J gave up 4 bases; unmatched junction bases: 9. The length of the CDR3 is 15 residues. The germline CDR1 and CDR2 sequences are SGHDN and FVKESK. As DNA, the CDR3 is TGTGCCAGCAGCACTCTGGTTAGCGGGAGATACGAGCAGTACTTC. Translated, it gives CASSTLVSGRYEQYF.

The chain couples TRBV28 to TRBJ2-7, with TRBD2 matching 10 bases. Germline CDR1 reads MDHEN; CDR2 reads SYDVKM. V dropped 5 bases and J dropped 4; count of bases not matched to a gene: 11. There are 16 residues in the CDR3. This chain's CDR3 is CASSIYPPGLAYEQYF. The DNA for the CDR3 is TGTGCCAGCAGTATATATCCACCGGGACTAGCGTACGAGCAGTACTTC.

This chain connects TRBV7-2 to TRBJ2-3; TRBD2 might be the D (5 bases). Trimming took 5 bases from V and 2 from J, leaving 14 bases between them. Germline assignment: CDR1 SGHTA and CDR2 FQGNSA. The CDR3 extends over 15 amino acids. This CDR3 is CASSGPLGITDTQYF. The DNA for the CDR3 is TGTGCCAGCAGCGGTCCACTAGGCATCACAGATACGCAGTATTTT.

The chain uses TRBV6-5 and TRBJ2-7, with TRBD2 matching over 11 bases. Germline assignment: CDR1 MNHEY and CDR2 SVGAGI. The CDR3 extends over 15 amino acids. V dropped 3 bases and J dropped 6; count of bases not matched to a gene: 7. The DNA of the CDR3 is TGTGCCAGCAGTTATAGCGGGAGGGGATCTGGCGAGCAGTACTTC. Translation gives CASSYSGRGSGEQYF.

The chain carries TRBV6-4 and TRBJ2-2, with TRBD1 as a possible D gene (5 bases). Germline V gene sequence: CDR1 MRHNA, CDR2 SNTAGT. Between the trimmed V and J ends, which lost 8 bases and 0 bases, there was a span of 10 bases. The CDR3 extends over 14 amino acids. CDR3 in amino acids: CASQDNANTGELFF. Written as DNA, the CDR3 is TGTGCCAGCCAGGACAACGCGAACACCGGGGAGCTGTTTTTT.

This clone occurred a few times. The gene calls are TRBV28 and TRBJ2-5, with 8 nucleotides matching TRBD1. Germline trimming cut 1 base from V and 5 bases from J; bases unmatched to any gene: 6. Germline V gene sequence: CDR1 MDHEN, CDR2 SYDVKM. The CDR3 is made up of 15 amino acids. The CDR3 reads CASSLSAGGMETQYF. The CDR3 coding sequence is TGTGCCAGCAGTTTATCGGCAGGGGGCATGGAGACCCAGTACTTC.